Listed below are T cell receptor beta chains from one sample, sequenced in a study of CD8 T cells in Susac syndrome. TCRdb passed the immunoSEQ multiplex PCR reads through MiXCR, listing each CDR3 protein once. The sample has around 69,000 distinct CDR3 sequences, approximately 93% seen once. Sequencing was carried out using CD8+ T cells from PBMCs. These TCRs come from a human donor with Susac syndrome. CDR3s include the opening cysteine and the closing phenylalanine or tryptophan. D genes are given only for firm matches. Rows give clone size only sometimes, using once, few, many, or a class for an expanded clone.

length	V	size	D	J	DNA	CDR3
15	TRBV6-2/TRBV6-3	.	TRBD1	TRBJ2-7	TGTGCCAGCAGTTACTCGGGACAGGGAGACTACGAGCAGTACTTC	CASSYSGQGDYEQYF
15	TRBV19	.	.	TRBJ1-5	TGTGCCAGTATCGAGGGACCCTGGGGCAATCAGCCCCAGCATTTT	CASIEGPWGNQPQHF
16	TRBV6-1	once	.	TRBJ2-3	TGTGCCAGCAGTCCGTCCCTAGGGGTGAAGGCAGATACGCAGTATTTT	CASSPSLGVKADTQYF
11	TRBV30	.	.	TRBJ2-7	TGTGCCTGGGACGGCCTCTACGAGCAGTACTTC	CAWDGLYEQYF
16	TRBV12-3/TRBV12-4	.	.	TRBJ1-5	TGTGCCAGCAGTCTCCTTCCGGGGATCGGCAATCAGCCCCAGCATTTT	CASSLLPGIGNQPQHF
17	TRBV20-1	.	TRBD2	TRBJ2-2	TGCAGTGCTAGACTACCTAGCGGGGACGCGAACACCGGGGAGCTGTTTTTT	CSARLPSGDANTGELFF
12	TRBV7-9	.	.	TRBJ1-6	TGTGCCAGCAGCCGAGGGAATTCACCCCTCCACTTT	CASSRGNSPLHF
17	TRBV15	.	.	TRBJ1-6	TGTGCCACCAGCAGAGATAGGAAGTTATCCCGGATCTCACCCCTCCACTTT	CATSRDRKLSRISPLHF
13	TRBV30	.	TRBD1	TRBJ2-7	TGTGCCTGGAGTGTACAGGGGTCCTACGAGCAGTACTTC	CAWSVQGSYEQYF
16	TRBV2	.	.	TRBJ2-7	TGTGCCAGCAGTGTCCTTCAAGCGGGCCGTGACTACGAGCAGTACTTC	CASSVLQAGRDYEQYF
16	TRBV7-2	.	.	TRBJ1-1	TGTGCCAGCAGCTTAGCGAGTTCCCTCGGAGGCACTGAAGCTTTCTTT	CASSLASSLGGTEAFF
13	TRBV27	.	TRBD1	TRBJ1-2	TGTGCCAGCACCGGACAGGGATGGTATGGCTACACCTTC	CASTGQGWYGYTF
11	TRBV20-1	.	.	TRBJ1-2	TGCAGTGCTAGCAGTAAAAGTGGCTACACCTTC	CSASSKSGYTF
15	TRBV6-5	.	.	TRBJ1-4	TGTGCCAGCAGCCCCGCGGGGGGGGGCGCTGGAAAACTGTTTTTT	CASSPAGGGAGKLFF
14	TRBV14	.	TRBD1	TRBJ1-2	TGTGCCAGCAGCCCGGGACAGGGGACCTATGGCTACACCTTC	CASSPGQGTYGYTF
15	TRBV20-1	once	.	TRBJ1-1	TGCAGTGCTAGAGATCATCAGGGTGGGAACACTGAAGCTTTCTTT	CSARDHQGGNTEAFF
12	TRBV27	.	.	TRBJ1-1	TGTGCCAGCAGCCTCGGTAGTGGTGAAGCTTTCTTT	CASSLGSGEAFF
12	TRBV5-1	.	.	TRBJ2-5	TGCGCCAGCAGCCCTTTCGGGGAGACCCAGTACTTC	CASSPFGETQYF
13	TRBV7-7	.	TRBD1	TRBJ2-1	TGTGCTAGCAGCCAGGACAGGAGCAATGAGCAGTTCTTC	CASSQDRSNEQFF
14	TRBV18	.	.	TRBJ2-7	TGTGCCAGCTCACCAAACGGTAACTCCTACGAGCAGTACTTC	CASSPNGNSYEQYF
16	TRBV3-1	.	.	TRBJ1-4	TGTGCCAGCAGCCAAGACCCACCCGGCCTTCGGGAAAAACTGTTTTTT	CASSQDPPGLREKLFF
13	TRBV20-1	.	.	TRBJ2-7	TGCAGTGCTAGAGGACTAGGGCACTACGAGCAGTACTTC	CSARGLGHYEQYF
13	TRBV9	.	.	TRBJ2-1	TGTGCCAGCAGCGTAGCTGGTAACAATGAGCAGTTCTTC	CASSVAGNNEQFF